This T cell receptor (beta chain) was sequenced in a study of cytomegalovirus exposure and HLA in healthy donors. Per germline, CDR1 SGDLS and CDR2 YYNGEE. The CDR3 contains 14 residues. V was pared by 4 bases and J by 1 base, with 3 bases of the junction left unmatched. PCR primers comprised 60 Vbeta and 13 Jbeta primers. Method: immunoSEQ multiplex PCR; TCRdb's copy keeps in-frame clones and lacks some. The sample includes 90,000 to 120,000 clones, about 80% of them seen just once. Sequences were obtained from PBMCs. V gene TRBV9 combines with J gene TRBJ1-1, with 8 bases fitting TRBD1. The sequence came from a young woman in good health and CMV-seropositive. Here the CDR3 DNA reads TGTGCCAGCAGCCCTGGGACAGGGAACACTGAAGCTTTCTTT. Translating it yields CASSPGTGNTEAFF.